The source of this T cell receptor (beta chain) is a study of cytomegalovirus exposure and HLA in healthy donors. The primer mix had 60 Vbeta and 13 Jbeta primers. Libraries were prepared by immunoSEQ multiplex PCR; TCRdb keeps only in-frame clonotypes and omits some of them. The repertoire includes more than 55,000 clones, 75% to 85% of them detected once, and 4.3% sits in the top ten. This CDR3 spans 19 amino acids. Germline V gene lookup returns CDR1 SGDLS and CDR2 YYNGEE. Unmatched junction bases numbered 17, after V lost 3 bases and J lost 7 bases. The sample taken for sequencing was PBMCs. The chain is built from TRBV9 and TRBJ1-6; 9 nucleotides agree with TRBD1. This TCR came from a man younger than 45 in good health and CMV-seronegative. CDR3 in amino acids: CASSAAPTGGQLKNSPLHF. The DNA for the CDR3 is TGTGCCAGCAGCGCGGCACCGACAGGGGGGCAGCTCAAGAATTCACCCCTCCACTTT.